The source of this T cell receptor beta chain is a study of T cell responses to AZD1222 COVID-19 vaccine. Overall study findings and caveats: Just a handful of AZD1222 recipients tested seropositive at baseline. No day 14 peak samples; only post-peak repertoires were characterized. Females outnumbered males among donors, who were mostly white British; clonal diversity was possibly underestimated. Two AZD1222 administrations were followed by greater Spike-specific TCR breadth and depth.

As to this clone: Its specificity is not known.

Generated by immunoSEQ multiplex PCR, the TCRdb table keeps only in-frame clones and is missing some. Of about 150,000 clones in the sample, roughly 88% were seen once. In germline, CDR1 is ENHRY, CDR2 SYGVKD. Trimming took 11 bases from V and 3 from J; bases not matched to a gene: 13. This CDR3 region has 15 residues. This TCR was recovered from an adult who received the AZD1222 COVID-19 vaccine. The chain combines TRBV10-3 with TRBJ2-7; 10 bases are shared with TRBD1. The specimen comprised peripheral blood, sampled 28 days after the second AZD1222 dose. The CDR3 sequence is CASSRDRGDLYEQYF. As DNA, the CDR3 is TGTGCCTCATCTAGGGACAGGGGAGATCTCTACGAGCAGTACTTC.